This TCR beta chain was retrieved from a study of blood T cells in healthy people across ages. Study-level information: Per two T cells, about one barcoded beta molecule was captured through template switching. General study points: Long-lived donors carried more naive CD4+ cells and greater diversity than aged donors.

Concerning this clonotype: Its antigen is unidentified.

It was with a sample-barcoded 5' primer and a J-beta primer mix that a second PCR of about 6 to 12 cycles was run. TCRdb re-called the 5' RACE reads with MiXCR, one entry per CDR3 protein. This repertoire shows about 930,000 distinct CDR3 sequences, about 28% found once; its top ten account for about 10%. The V end was cut by 1 base, the J end by 0 bases, with 16 bases between. The CDR3 loop spans 18 amino acids. Per the germline V gene, CDR1 is SGHTA and CDR2 is FQGNSA. Those donating, healthy Caucasian individuals from Russia, were aged roughly 6 to 90. The same data also contributed to another study, on T cells of mothers and their children. That publication notes: Slightly higher overlap, not significant, was seen in related mother-child pairs than in unrelated pairs.

The V and J genes are TRBV7-2 and TRBJ2-4, with unresolved D. This TCR was recovered from a woman aged 40 to 49 in good health. The sample taken for sequencing was blood. DNA for the CDR3: TGTGCCAGCAGCTTAGACCCTCGTGGGGTATTAGCCAAAAACATTCAGTACTTC. Its protein is CASSLDPRGVLAKNIQYF.